Each of the 6 T cell receptor beta chains below was sequenced from the same sample in a study of Graves' ophthalmopathy and Graves' hyperthyroidism. RNA transcripts yielded amplified TCR beta CDR3 regions. First-round RT-PCR with HTBI primers preceded a second-round multiplex PCR. TCRdb re-called the multiplex PCR reads through MiXCR, storing one row per CDR3 protein. The sample contains about 600,000 distinct CDR3 sequences, roughly 40% of which appear only once. Specimen: peripheral blood or thyroid tissue (not recorded which). These receptors all stem from an adult man with Graves' hyperthyroidism.

This clonotype was recorded at least ten times. The CDR3 nucleotides read TGCAGCGTTGTTGGGGGGCTGGAAACTGAAGCTTTCTTT. It specifies CSVVGGLETEAFF. The chain uses TRBV29-1 and TRBJ1-1; maybe TRBD1 (6 bases). Germline CDR1 reads SQVTM; CDR2 reads ANQGSEA. V was trimmed by 4 bases and J by 5 bases, leaving 14 bases between them. The CDR3 covers 13 residues.

This clonotype was counted a few times. The chain is built from TRBV6-6 and TRBJ1-2; TRBD1 matches 7 bases. Germline CDR1 is MNHNY and CDR2 is SVGAGI (reference sequence). CDR3 length equals 14 residues. V lost 6 bases, J lost 1 base, and 5 bases stayed unmatched. Here the CDR3 reads CASRPHRGNYGYTF. DNA of the CDR3: TGTGCCAGCAGACCCCACAGGGGTAACTATGGCTACACCTTC.

This clonotype was detected many times. The chain has TRBV12-3 or TRBV12-4 and TRBJ2-7; D gene unclear. The CDR3 covers 13 residues. Trimming removed 0 bases at V and 6 bases at J, with 9 bases between. The CDR3 region has the DNA TGTGCCAGCAGTTTAGCGCTTGTGGGCGAGCAGTACTTC. Translated: CASSLALVGEQYF.

In regard to this clonotype: One end of the junction varies from germline; a read error may be responsible. CDR3 residues: CASSSEGDSTYNEQFF. Written as DNA, the CDR3 is TGTGCCAGCAGCTCTGAGGGGGACTCCACCTACAATGAGCAGTTCTTC. The chain recombines TRBV5-1 with TRBJ2-7, with D possibly called TRBD1 or TRBD2 (6 bases each). The last part of the DNA fits TRBJ2-1 better; the J call may be wrong. The germline V gene encodes CDR1 SGHRS and CDR2 YFSETQ. This CDR3 has 16 amino acids.

This rearrangement joins TRBV9 to TRBJ1-1; unclear D gene. Germline lookup yields CDR1 SGDLS and CDR2 YYNGEE. The CDR3 is 14 amino acids. With 2 bases removed from V and 3 bases from J, the gap between germline ends came to 11 bases. The CDR3 is CASSVTSGDTEAFF. The CDR3 coding sequence is TGTGCCAGCAGCGTCACTAGCGGAGACACTGAAGCTTTCTTT.

To note about this clonotype: One junction end does not reproduce the germline sequence, and a read error may be involved. This chain uses TRBV7-9 with TRBJ2-6; a possible D gene is TRBD1 (6 bases). Germline V lookup: CDR1 SEHNR, CDR2 FQNEAQ (reference sequence). The CDR3 totals 13 residues. The CDR3 reads CASSREGDNVLTF. Here the CDR3 DNA reads TGTGCCAGCAGCCGCGAGGGGGACAACGTCCTGACTTTC.